This T cell receptor beta chain is drawn from a study of human T cells and chemical hapten exposure listed by TCRdb under 2021. Background for the entire study: For sensitization, 2% DPC in acetone was applied to a roughly 2 cm by roughly 2 cm area of upper inner arm skin. Nearly 30 alopecia patients provided blood for TCR sequencing at one to four time points (pre-sensitization, 2, 6 and 24 weeks). The study tracked peripheral blood TCR repertoire changes in vivo during primary and secondary sensitization to the hapten diphenylcyclopropenone (DPC) in alopecia patients. Libraries were combined into a pool for sequencing, and differences in TCR yield between samples came mainly from small differences in library volumes within the pool. Patch testing on the upper back used Finn chambers containing 0.01% DPC, with scoring done after 6 days according to International Contact Dermatitis Research Group standards. Blood samples were taken from patients before sensitization (week 0) and at 2, 6 and about 24 weeks after DPC sensitization. Throughout the study period of 20 to 30 weeks, patients also received therapeutic DPC doses to the scalp every week. The patient cohort, mostly female, included alopecia areata with under or over 50% scalp involvement, alopecia totalis and alopecia universalis. What the work shows at the level of the full study, not this receptor alone: Compared with pre-sensitization or healthy control sets, expanded TCRs formed significantly more large CDR3 similarity clusters, which is consistent with antigen-driven responses. Repeated subsampling changed both the strength of the expansion versus patch-test correlation and the threshold at which that correlation became significant. A positive correlation was found between the number of PT1 expanded TCRs and patch test score, with significance reached at thresholds 8, 16 and 32 but not 4. Because all patients had alopecia, a presumed autoimmune disease, the immune response of the patients might differ from that of healthy individuals. No change with DPC sensitization was found in the number of TCRs above 1 in 1000 frequency, and no evidence of global repertoire structure alterations was found.

The label giving this sample's time point can be read as: patch test 3, about 24 weeks after DPC sensitization. The treatment or condition label, read with the paper, signifies: therapeutic diphenylcyclopropenone sensitization with weekly scalp DPC. At each patch-test visit, blood was drawn before the patch test was applied. To be eligible, patients had to be aged 18 to 70, diagnosed with alopecia and judged suitable for DPC therapy, while pregnant patients were excluded. Total RNA was extracted from unfractionated whole blood collected in Tempus Blood RNA tubes. In this sample, this clonotype turned up a few times. Its target antigen remains unknown. Base qualities are missing; no much larger clone stands one base away. Libraries were prepared through RACE. The data were produced on a NextSeq 500. During library preparation, unique molecular identifiers were attached to individual cDNA molecules so that TCRs could be counted quantitatively and reproducibly. Both TCR alpha and TCR beta chains were sequenced from each blood RNA sample. Concerning the study's data processing: A median of around 100,000 TCRs per sample was observed, with a range of 23,224 to 690,600. V, J and CDR3 annotation of the TCR reads was carried out using the Decombinator software suite. To make PS versus PT1 abundance plots, every sample was subsampled to the same number of TCRs (28,000). Expanded TCRs were defined as absent before sensitization and observed at least eight times at the 2-week time point. TCRdb reanalyzed the raw reads on its own, using fastp at Q25 for trimming and MiXCR for clone calling, and kept in-frame beta chains. Rows matching on CDR3 protein sequence are summarized as one entry with the most common DNA and genes. These V and J calls derive from TCRdb rather than the authors' analysis. This sample gives more than 70,000 distinct CDR3 sequences in total; under 13% of them show up just once. The leading ten clones occupy roughly 1% of the sample.

The sequence was collected from a woman between 25 and 40 years old with alopecia areata. Some clones in this sample may be carry-over from other donors' samples. Source: whole blood, taken in connection with sensitization to the hapten diphenylcyclopropenone (DPC).

The CDR3 in this case is CASSGEGVEAFF. The nucleotide sequence reads as follows: TGTGCCAGCAGCGGGGAGGGAGTCGAAGCTTTCTTT. The chain couples TRBV7-9 to TRBJ1-1, with no confidently assigned D gene. Trimming at the junction amounts to 5 bases on V and 8 bases on J, and the germline ends lie 12 bases apart. There are 12 amino acids in the CDR3, from cysteine to phenylalanine inclusive. The DNA shown is the 36-base CDR3, in frame from base 1. CDR1 is given as SEHNR and CDR2 as FQNEAQ, both from the germline V gene (reference sequence). Extended through the reference TRBV7-9 and TRBJ1-1 proteins, this CDR3 yields the full variable domain: DTGVSQNPRHKITKRGQNVTFRCDPISEHNRLYWYRQTLGQGPEFLTYFQNEAQLEKSRLLSDRFSAERPKGSFSTLEIQRTEQGDSAMYLCASSGEGVEAFFGQGTRLTVV.